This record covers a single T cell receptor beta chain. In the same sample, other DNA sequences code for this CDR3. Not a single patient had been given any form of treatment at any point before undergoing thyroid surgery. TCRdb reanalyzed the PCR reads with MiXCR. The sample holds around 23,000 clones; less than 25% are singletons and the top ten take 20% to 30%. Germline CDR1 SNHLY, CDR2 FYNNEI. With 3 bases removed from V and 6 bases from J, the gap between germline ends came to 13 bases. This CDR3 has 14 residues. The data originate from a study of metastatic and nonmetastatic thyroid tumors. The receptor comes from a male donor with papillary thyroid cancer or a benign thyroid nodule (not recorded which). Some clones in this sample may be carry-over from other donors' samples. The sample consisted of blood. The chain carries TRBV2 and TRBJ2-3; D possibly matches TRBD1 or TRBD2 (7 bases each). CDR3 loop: CASSEPGGGDTQYF. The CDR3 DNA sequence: TGTGCCAGCAGTGAGCCAGGGGGGGGGGATACGCAGTATTTT.